This T cell receptor beta chain was retrieved from a study of cytomegalovirus exposure and HLA in healthy donors. Study-wide background: The early release's HLA-typed donors yielded approximately 82 million unique TCRs.

With 5 bases removed from V and 9 bases from J, the gap between germline ends came to 14 bases. Germline V gene data show CDR1 as MNHEY and CDR2 as SVGAGI. CDR3 length: 13 amino acids. 13 Jbeta primers and 60 Vbeta primers were used for the PCR. The data were produced by immunoSEQ multiplex PCR, yet TCRdb's version contains in-frame clones alone and is incomplete. This sample has roughly 120,000 clones; approximately 84% occur once, and the top ten carry under 0.3%. Concerning this clone: Its matching antigen is unknown.

Study-wide findings and caveats: A missense variant in DCLRE1C was later tied to TCR beta V- and J-gene trimming. Sequencing artifact likely explains a cluster of highly shared sequence variants.

Although they were nominally healthy when sampled, donors likely had unrecorded immune exposures. The gene calls are TRBV6-5 and TRBJ1-5, with D tentatively TRBD1 (6 bases). The sequence came from a man aged 50 to 60 in good health and CMV-seronegative. The sequenced material came from PBMCs. CDR3 coding DNA: TGTGCCAGCAGTACGGGGGGCCCGGGGCCCCAGCATTTT. As protein: CASSTGGPGPQHF.